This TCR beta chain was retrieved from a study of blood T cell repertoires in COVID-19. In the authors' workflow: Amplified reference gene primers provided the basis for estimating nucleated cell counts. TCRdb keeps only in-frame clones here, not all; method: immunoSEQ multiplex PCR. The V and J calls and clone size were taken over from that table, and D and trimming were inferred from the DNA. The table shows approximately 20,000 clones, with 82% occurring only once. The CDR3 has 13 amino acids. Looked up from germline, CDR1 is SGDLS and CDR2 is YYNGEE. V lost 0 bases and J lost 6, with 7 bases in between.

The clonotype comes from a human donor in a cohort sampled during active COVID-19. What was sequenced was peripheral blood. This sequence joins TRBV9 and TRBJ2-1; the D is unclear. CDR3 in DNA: TGTGCCAGCAGCGTAGGAAGCCCCAATGAGCAGTTCTTC. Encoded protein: CASSVGSPNEQFF.